Presented here are 14 T cell receptor beta chains from one specimen sequenced in a study of blood T cell repertoires in COVID-19 (dated by TCRdb to the early 2020s). The method was the immunoSEQ multiplex PCR assay. In its TCRdb copy, this immuneACCESS table keeps in-frame sequences only and misses some clones. Where compared with another copy, unresolved V genes explain less than half of these, and the others have no known cause. Recorded for this sample are about 230,000 clones; roughly 80% of them occurred a single time. The top ten clonotypes cover 7.5% to 9% of the sample. Specimen: peripheral blood. These receptors were obtained from a woman of 80 years or more with acute or convalescent COVID-19.

The genes are TRBV18 and TRBJ1-2, with 7 positions matching TRBD1. With V trimmed by 6 bases and J by 3 bases, 10 bases remained unmatched. Germline V gives CDR1 KGHSH, CDR2 LQKENI. The CDR3 loop spans 15 amino acids. The CDR3 here is CASSAQGTSDYGYTF. CDR3 DNA: TGTGCCAGCTCTGCACAGGGGACCTCTGACTATGGCTACACCTTC.

The chain is built from TRBV7-8 and TRBJ1-4; TRBD1 matches at 7 bases. CDR1 SGHVS and CDR2 FQNEAQ come from the germline V gene. Losses at the gene ends were 3 bases for V and 8 bases for J; bases not matched to a gene: 6. The CDR3 totals 14 residues. The CDR3 loop is CASSFSTGDEKLFF. The DNA of the CDR3 is TGTGCCAGCAGCTTTAGCACAGGGGACGAAAAACTGTTTTTT. Combining the CDR3 with reference TRBV7-8 and TRBJ1-4 gives the whole variable domain GAGVSQSPRYKVAKRGQDVALRCDPISGHVSLFWYQQALGQGPEFLTYFQNEAQLDKSGLPSDRFFAERPEGSVSTLKIQRTQQEDSAVYLCASSFSTGDEKLFFGSGTQLSVL.

The chain joins TRBV19 to TRBJ1-1, with D possibly matching TRBD1 (5 bases). The CDR3 extends over 15 amino acids. V was shortened by 4 bases and J by 4 bases, with 16 bases between the two germline ends. Germline CDR1 and CDR2: LNHDA and SQIVND (reference sequence). CDR3 bases: TGTGCCAGTAGTACCCCCGTGGGGCGCGGCACTGAAGCTTTCTTT. Translation gives CASSTPVGRGTEAFF.

This chain links TRBV2 with TRBJ2-1; maybe TRBD2 (6 bases). In germline, CDR1 is SNHLY, CDR2 FYNNEI. The ends were cut back, 8 bases at V and 6 bases at J, with 17 bases in the middle. The CDR3 length is 14 residues. CDR3 bases: TGTGCCAGCCTACCGACTAGAAGCGGCAATGAGCAGTTCTTC. Amino acids: CASLPTRSGNEQFF.

The sample holds one count of this clone. The V and J genes are TRBV4-2 and TRBJ1-2; maybe TRBD1 (5 bases). Germline V gives CDR1 LGHNA, CDR2 YNFKEQ. The CDR3 totals 15 residues. Trimming took off 1 base at V and 4 bases at J, with 13 bases between the two ends. The CDR3 sequence is CASSQVGGAGYGYTF. In nucleotides, the CDR3 is TGTGCCAGCAGCCAAGTGGGAGGGGCTGGCTATGGCTACACCTTC.

The V call is TRBV12-3 or TRBV12-4, the J call TRBJ1-1; the D is unclear. The CDR3 sequence is 12 residues long. V dropped 3 bases and J dropped 7 bases, with 9 bases sitting between them. The CDR3 DNA reads as TGTGCCAGCAGTTTTGGCCTAGGTGAAGCTTTCTTT. This sequence encodes CASSFGLGEAFF.

This rearrangement joins TRBV10-3 to TRBJ2-1, with D possibly TRBD1 on 6 matching bases. Germline assignment: CDR1 ENHRY and CDR2 SYGVKD. The CDR3 has 15 residues. Between the trimmed V and J ends, which lost 6 bases and 7 bases, there was a span of 19 bases. The CDR3 DNA reads TGTGCCATCAGAAGAGTGGGGGCAGGGGAAAATGAGCAGTTCTTC. It specifies CAIRRVGAGENEQFF.

V gene TRBV19 combines with J gene TRBJ1-5, with D unclear. V gave up 6 bases and J gave up 3 bases, with 9 bases separating them. This CDR3 spans 13 amino acids. Looked up from germline, CDR1 is LNHDA and CDR2 is SQIVND (reference sequence). The chain's CDR3 is CASSLSFNQPQHF. The CDR3 nucleotides read TGTGCCAGTAGCCTGAGCTTCAATCAGCCCCAGCATTTT.

The V call is TRBV4-1, the J call TRBJ2-1, with 8 bases lining up with TRBD2. The CDR3 length is 16 residues. With V trimmed by 6 bases and J by 0 bases, 7 bases remained unmatched. The germline V gene has CDR1 MGHRA and CDR2 YSYEKL. The DNA for the CDR3 is TGCGCCAGCAGTCTTATAGCGGGGAGCTCCTACAATGAGCAGTTCTTC. As protein: CASSLIAGSSYNEQFF.

The V and J genes are TRBV6-1 and TRBJ2-5; possible D gene TRBD1, 5 bases. The CDR3 is made up of 15 amino acids. V lost 3 bases and J lost 5, with 16 bases in between. The germline gives CDR1 MNHNS, CDR2 SASEGT. This CDR3 reads CASSEPDTFEETQYF. CDR3 nucleotides: TGTGCCAGCAGTGAGCCGGACACATTTGAGGAGACCCAGTACTTC.

The genes are TRBV2 and TRBJ1-2, with D possibly being TRBD1 (6 bases). Trimming stripped 6 bases from V and 4 bases from J, with 21 bases between. This CDR3 is built from 16 residues. Germline CDR1 reads SNHLY; CDR2 reads FYNNEI. The CDR3 spells CASSRDLTGNGYGYTF. In nucleotides, the CDR3 is TGTGCCAGCAGCCGGGACCTGACAGGAAATGGCTATGGCTACACCTTC.

The chain is built from TRBV11-3 and TRBJ1-1; 10 bases align to TRBD1. CDR1 is SGHNT, CDR2 YENEEA, per germline. The ends lost 5 bases at V and 3 bases at J; junction bases unmatched: 6. The CDR3 sequence is 15 residues long. CDR3: CASSKGQGEDTEAFF. The CDR3 coding sequence is TGTGCCAGCAGCAAAGGACAGGGGGAAGACACTGAAGCTTTCTTT.

This rearrangement joins TRBV27 to TRBJ1-1; 7 bases match TRBD1. The V gene end was trimmed by 5 bases and the J gene end by 6 bases; junction bases not matched to a gene: 3. Germline loops: CDR1 MNHEY, CDR2 SMNVEV (reference sequence). This CDR3 is built from 12 residues. CDR3 nucleotides: TGTGCCAGCAGTCCTCAGGGGGCTGAAGCTTTCTTT. This gives the protein CASSPQGAEAFF.

The gene calls are TRBV27 and TRBJ1-1; the D gene is possibly TRBD1 (5 bases). With 1 base removed from V and 4 bases from J, the gap between germline ends came to 10 bases. Germline lookup yields CDR1 MNHEY and CDR2 SMNVEV (reference sequence). CDR3 length: 14 residues. CDR3 in amino acids: CASSLYQGVTEAFF. CDR3 DNA sequence: TGTGCCAGCAGTTTATATCAGGGCGTCACTGAAGCTTTCTTT.